This T cell receptor beta chain comes out of a study of molecular identifiers for immune sequencing clone quantification. Study in general: RNA from 20,000 or 100,000 naive CD8 cells was split five ways in replicates, with four sequenced.

As regards this clonotype: The antigen is undetermined. This may be a read error, as it is one base from a much larger clone.

Study outcomes and limitations: Highly expanded clone sizes could be underestimated by identical TCR molecules sharing a barcode.

The CDR3 loop spans 12 amino acids. V lost 9 bases and J lost 10, with 18 bases in between. Using its own MiXCR run on the PCR reads, TCRdb lists one record per CDR3 protein. The table has around 480,000 distinct CDR3 sequences, around 25% seen once; the top ten hold under 0.85%. Sequenced input: naive CD8+ T cells from blood, with Jurkat cell RNA spiked in. As to subset: FACS-sorted CD8+CD4-CCR7+CD45RA+ naive T cells. This TCR was sampled from a human donor in good health. Some libraries in this study had Jurkat cell RNA spiked in. V is TRBV12-3 or TRBV12-4 and J is TRBJ1-2, with a tentative D call TRBD1 (5 bases). CDR3 loop: CARSHRTLDYTF. The CDR3, as DNA: TGTGCCAGGAGTCATAGGACACTCGACTACACCTTC.